The 15 T cell receptor beta chains below come from one sample, sequenced in a study of molecular identifiers for immune sequencing clone quantification. Using its own MiXCR run on the PCR reads, TCRdb lists one record per CDR3 protein. Here the sample spans 65,000 or so distinct CDR3 sequences, around 18% being singletons. The material sequenced was naive CD8+ T cells from blood, with Jurkat cell RNA spiked in. The subset: FACS-sorted CD8+CD4-CCR7+CD45RA+ naive T cells. These receptors originate from a human donor in good health. Some libraries in this study had Jurkat cell RNA spiked in.

The sample holds a few counts of this clonotype. This CDR3 fails to terminate in the conserved phenylalanine or tryptophan, so it likely reflects a read error. The limits of the CDR3 on the DNA are not certain, so only TCRdb's listed CDR3 is given. This sequence joins TRBV5-1 and TRBJ2-1; the tabulated D call, TRBD1, remains unverified against the DNA. Ends included, the CDR3 has 14 residues. Germline V gene lookup returns CDR1 SGHRS and CDR2 YFSETQ. The chain's CDR3 is CASSALKGQGAQGA.

Notes on this clonotype: One junction end does not reproduce the germline sequence, and a read error may be involved. The genes are TRBV6-2 or TRBV6-3 and TRBJ2-7; 9 bases are shared with TRBD2. Germline V gene sequence: CDR1 MNHEY, CDR2 SVGEGT. This CDR3 has 13 amino acids. CDR3 in DNA: TGTGCCGGCAGTTACGGCGGGGGGGACGAGCAGTACTTC. As protein: CAGSYGGGDEQYF.

This clonotype was counted ten times or more. The rearrangement links TRBV7-9 to TRBJ1-5; D possibly corresponds to TRBD1 (5 bases). V lost 0 bases and J lost 4, with 10 bases in between. The CDR3 length is 15 residues. Germline values: CDR1 SEHNR, CDR2 FQNEAQ (reference sequence). The CDR3 DNA follows: TGTGCCAGCAGCTTAGCGGGGGAGGGAAATCAGCCCCAGCATTTT. As protein: CASSLAGEGNQPQHF.

This sequence joins TRBV14 and TRBJ2-1; 7 nucleotides line up with TRBD2. The V gene end was trimmed by 5 bases and the J gene end by 4 bases; junction bases not matched to a gene: 11. Germline V gives CDR1 SGHDN, CDR2 FVKESK. The CDR3 sequence is 16 residues long. The DNA for the CDR3 is TGTGCCAGCAGCGTTATTGGGTGGGGGGGATACAATGAGCAGTTCTTC. Translation gives CASSVIGWGGYNEQFF.

A note on this clonotype: A much more abundant neighbour one base away suggests this may be a read error. This rearrangement joins TRBV5-4 to TRBJ2-2; D gene unclear. This CDR3 has 12 residues. V was shortened by 6 bases and J by 4 bases, with 7 bases between the two germline ends. Germline V gene sequence: CDR1 SGHNT, CDR2 YYREEE (reference sequence). CDR3 loop: CASKWSTGELFF. The CDR3 DNA reads TGTGCCAGCAAATGGAGCACCGGGGAGCTGTTTTTT.

Ten or more counts support this clonotype. The CDR3 DNA reads TGCAGTGCTAGAGACGGGGACAGGGGTAAGGGTGATCAAAACAATGAGCAGTTCTTC. Translated, it gives CSARDGDRGKGDQNNEQFF. The chain is built from TRBV20-1 and TRBJ2-1, with 10 bases fitting TRBD1. CDR1 and CDR2 (germline): DFQATT, SNEGSKA (reference sequence). CDR3 length: 19 residues. V dropped 0 bases and J dropped 5; count of bases not matched to a gene: 16.

This clonotype has a count of ten or more. The rearrangement links TRBV7-9 to TRBJ2-1, with D perhaps TRBD1 or TRBD2 (5 bases each). The V end was cut by 6 bases, the J end by 9 bases, with 12 bases between. The length of the CDR3 is 12 residues. The germline CDR1 and CDR2 sequences are SEHNR and FQNEAQ (reference sequence). The CDR3 DNA sequence: TGTGCCAGCAGAAACGGGACCCTTGAGCAGTTCTTC. This gives the protein CASRNGTLEQFF.

In regard to this clonotype: A much larger clone differs by one base, so this may be a read error. The chain couples TRBV27 to TRBJ2-1; weak D call: TRBD1 (6 bases). In germline, CDR1 is MNHEY, CDR2 SMNVEV (reference sequence). This CDR3 has 14 amino acids. CDR3 amino acids: CASSPWVGDNGQFF. In nucleotides, the CDR3 is TGTGCCAGCAGTCCCTGGGTGGGGGACAATGGGCAGTTCTTC.

This chain connects TRBV11-3 to TRBJ2-1; D perhaps matches TRBD2 (6 bases). The V end lost 5 bases, the J end lost 1 base, and 15 bases lay between the germline ends. This CDR3 spans 16 amino acids. CDR1 is SGHNT and CDR2 is YENEEA in the germline V gene. In nucleotides, the CDR3 is TGTGCCAGCAGCCCCCTGGACGGACTATCCTACAATGAGCAGTTCTTC. This sequence encodes CASSPLDGLSYNEQFF.

In this sample, this clonotype turned up many times. The chain combines TRBV4-1 with TRBJ2-3, with D tentatively TRBD2 (6 bases). The V end was cut by 3 bases, the J end by 5 bases, with 15 bases between. Germline-derived CDR1 and CDR2 are MGHRA and YSYEKL. The CDR3 runs 15 residues. CDR3 amino acids: CASSQPEVGGDTQYF. CDR3 DNA sequence: TGCGCCAGCAGCCAGCCAGAAGTGGGGGGAGATACGCAGTATTTT.

This clonotype was observed many times. DNA for the CDR3: TGTGCCAGCAGCTTAGGTCGGTCTAGCGGGAGGCCGGAGCAGTTCTTC. Amino acid sequence: CASSLGRSSGRPEQFF. V and J are TRBV11-3 and TRBJ2-1; 11 nucleotides agree with TRBD2. The CDR3 covers 16 residues. The germline V gene has CDR1 SGHNT and CDR2 YENEEA. V lost 1 base to trimming and J lost 10 bases; unmatched junction nucleotides: 9.

Only a few counts were recorded for this clonotype. Just one base apart from a much larger clone, this may be a read error. The chain is built from TRBV4-1 and TRBJ2-7, with D uncertain. This CDR3 has 14 amino acids. Per germline, CDR1 MGHRA and CDR2 YSYEKL. In DNA form, the CDR3 reads TGCGCCAACAGCCAAGTCCAGGAGCCCTACGAGCAGTACTTC. As protein: CANSQVQEPYEQYF.

This clonotype was recorded once. CDR3 in DNA: TGTGCCAGCAGCCCCGTTACCGATTTGTACGGGACTGCTTTCTCCTACGAGCAGTACTTC. This codes for CASSPVTDLYGTAFSYEQYF. This chain joins TRBV4-2 and TRBJ2-7, with D maybe TRBD2 (6 bases). Trimming cost V 4 bases and J 0 bases, with 28 bases left between them. Germline lookup yields CDR1 LGHNA and CDR2 YNFKEQ. The CDR3 is 20 amino acids.

Ten or more counts support this clonotype. The V call is TRBV19, the J call TRBJ2-7, with D maybe TRBD2 (6 bases). This CDR3 has 15 residues. Trimming pared 8 bases from V and 3 bases from J, leaving 20 bases between. Germline CDR1 is LNHDA and CDR2 is SQIVND (reference sequence). CDR3 residues: CASERGQRAHYEQYF. The CDR3 DNA sequence: TGTGCCAGTGAGAGAGGCCAGCGGGCCCACTACGAGCAGTACTTC.

This clonotype was counted a few times. The CDR3 spells CAARSRGLRTYNEQFF. The CDR3, as DNA: TGTGCCGCCAGATCCCGAGGGCTGCGAACCTACAATGAGCAGTTCTTC. The chain is built from TRBV6-4 and TRBJ2-1; TRBD2 might be the D (5 bases). Germline CDR1 is MRHNA and CDR2 is SNTAGT. Trimming took off 11 bases at V and 2 bases at J, with 22 bases between the two ends. CDR3 length equals 16 residues.